The 3 T cell receptor beta chains listed next were all sequenced from one sample in a study of neurological immune-mediated disorders. TCRdb used MiXCR to reprocess the 5' RACE reads, holding one entry per CDR3 protein. The sample shows about 52,000 distinct CDR3 sequences, 3.8% of them seen only once. Sequencing was performed on PBMCs. The source of these receptors is a man aged 55 to 70 with multiple sclerosis.

This clonotype was found many times. Here the CDR3 reads CSASPVQEPDTQYF. For the CDR3, the DNA is TGCAGTGCTAGCCCCGTCCAGGAGCCAGATACGCAGTATTTT. The genes are TRBV20-1 and TRBJ2-3; D not resolved. Germline CDR1 DFQATT, CDR2 SNEGSKA (reference sequence). The CDR3 spans 14 residues. The V gene lost 3 bases and the J gene lost 4 bases, with 14 bases spanning the gap.

This clonotype was counted ten times or more. The genes are TRBV2 and TRBJ1-5, with D hard to call. The V end was cut by 8 bases, the J end by 0 bases, with 8 bases between. Germline CDR1 is SNHLY and CDR2 is FYNNEI. The CDR3 covers 13 residues. The CDR3, as DNA: TGTGCCAGCGGTCGGTTTAGCAATCAGCCCCAGCATTTT. As protein: CASGRFSNQPQHF. Complete variable domain (other parts from reference TRBV2 and TRBJ1-5): EPEVTQTPSHQVTQMGQEVILRCVPISNHLYFYWYRQILGQKVEFLVSFYNNEISEKSEIFDDQFSVERPDGSNFTLKIRSTKLEDSAMYFCASGRFSNQPQHFGDGTRLSIL.

This clonotype was seen many times. The chain links TRBV7-8 to TRBJ2-7; 8 nucleotides line up with TRBD2. With 3 bases clipped from V and 6 bases from J, the junction kept 10 bases outside the gene matches. From germline, CDR1 is SGHVS and CDR2 FQNEAQ. CDR3 size: 15 residues. The chain's CDR3 is CASSFPGTSVGEQYF. The CDR3 DNA follows: TGTGCCAGCAGCTTCCCCGGGACTAGTGTAGGCGAGCAGTACTTC.